These 8 T cell receptor beta chains were all obtained from the same sample, sequenced in a study of blood T cell repertoires in COVID-19. Here immunoSEQ multiplex PCR was the method, and the copy in TCRdb shows in-frame clones only, minus some. The sample has roughly 150,000 clones, over 80% seen once. The sequencing input was PBMCs or T cells enriched from blood (not recorded which). The receptors stem from a man aged 70-80 years who had been exposed to COVID-19.

The rearrangement uses TRBV15 and TRBJ2-4, with 7 bases aligning to TRBD2. Germline CDR1 reads LNHNV; CDR2 reads YYDKDF (reference sequence). With V trimmed by 5 bases and J by 4 bases, 8 bases remained unmatched. The CDR3 has 15 amino acids. CDR3 residues: CATSGGGTKKNIQYF. Here the CDR3 DNA reads TGTGCCACCAGCGGGGGGGGGACTAAGAAAAACATTCAGTACTTC.

The chain links TRBV12-3 or TRBV12-4 to TRBJ1-2, with TRBD1 matching over 7 bases. The CDR3 is 12 residues long. V lost 6 bases and J lost 8; bases outside the gene matches: 6. The CDR3 loop reads CASRAQGGGYTF. CDR3 in DNA: TGTGCCAGCAGAGCCCAGGGGGGAGGCTACACCTTC.

This clone was observed a few times. The chain combines TRBV7-9 with TRBJ1-2; 10 positions agree with TRBD1. Germline V gene sequence: CDR1 SEHNR, CDR2 FQNEAQ (reference sequence). The CDR3 sequence is 13 residues long. Losses at the gene ends were 5 bases for V and 8 bases for J; bases not matched to a gene: 5. The CDR3 loop is CASSRDRGHGYTF. The CDR3 DNA reads as TGTGCCAGCAGCCGTGACAGGGGGCACGGCTACACCTTC.

This clone was observed a handful of times. The rearrangement joins TRBV7-2 to TRBJ1-2; D might be TRBD1 (5 bases). The germline V gene has CDR1 SGHTA and CDR2 FQGNSA. V lost 3 bases, J lost 7 bases, and 12 bases lay in between. This CDR3 region has 13 residues. The CDR3, as DNA: TGTGCCAGCAGCTTGGACACCACTGGTGGCTACACCTTC. Its translation: CASSLDTTGGYTF.

The chain links TRBV6-5 to TRBJ1-3; D possibly corresponds to TRBD1 (6 bases). Trimming removed 2 bases at V and 2 bases at J, with 10 bases between. The CDR3 sequence is 15 residues long. Germline-derived CDR1 and CDR2 are MNHEY and SVGAGI. CDR3 region: CASSYSRGPGNTIYF. In nucleotides, the CDR3 is TGTGCCAGCAGTTACAGCAGGGGTCCTGGAAACACCATATATTTT.

Only one count was recorded for this clone. The rearrangement links TRBV12-3 or TRBV12-4 to TRBJ1-2, with D possibly matching TRBD1 (6 bases). The CDR3 extends over 13 amino acids. Trimming took 5 bases from V and 8 from J, leaving 15 bases between them. CDR3 sequence reads: CASSQLTGRGYTF. The CDR3 nucleotides read TGTGCCAGCAGTCAATTGACAGGAAGGGGCTACACCTTC.

The chain links TRBV3-1 (or the pseudogene TRBV3-2) to TRBJ1-2; D is possibly TRBD1 (5 bases). The CDR3 length is 15 residues. Germline CDR1 reads LGHDT; CDR2 reads YNNKEL (reference sequence). Trimming left V 4 bases short and J 0 bases short, with 12 bases between. The CDR3 sequence: CASSRNGGANYGYTF. CDR3 nucleotide sequence: TGTGCCAGCAGCCGAAACGGAGGGGCTAACTATGGCTACACCTTC.

This chain connects TRBV2 to TRBJ2-5; TRBD2 aligns across 10 bases. The CDR3 runs to 14 residues. J was trimmed by 5 bases and V by 5 bases; bases with no gene match: 5. In germline, CDR1 is SNHLY, CDR2 FYNNEI. The CDR3 loop reads CASSSYSGGETQYF. The CDR3 nucleotides are TGTGCCAGCAGTTCTTATAGCGGGGGGGAGACCCAGTACTTC.